Sequencing of this T cell receptor (beta chain) was carried out in a study of blood T cell repertoires in COVID-19. Across the whole study: Spain, Italy and the United States supplied samples that represented acute and convalescent COVID-19.

V lost 4 bases, J lost 2 bases, and 6 bases lay in between. This CDR3 spans 13 amino acids. In germline, CDR1 is SEHNR, CDR2 FQNEAQ (reference sequence). TCRdb's copy holds only in-frame clones and misses some; the assay was immunoSEQ multiplex PCR. The data hold 210,000 or so clones, with 70% to 90% observed a single time. The specimen was peripheral blood. The sequence derives from a woman aged 40 to 50 with acute or convalescent COVID-19. J is TRBJ1-5 and V is TRBV7-9; D not certain. CDR3 amino acids: CASSSEGNQPQHF. The CDR3 region has the DNA TGTGCCAGCAGCTCCGAGGGCAATCAGCCCCAGCATTTT.